The rows below give T cell receptor beta chains drawn from one sample of a study of response to subunit inactivated influenza vaccine. TCRdb re-derived calls from the RT-PCR reads in MiXCR, one entry per CDR3 protein. The top ten clones hold around 13% of a sample with fewer than 700,000 distinct CDR3 sequences, 10% to 15% of them seen once. The sample in question was PBMCs from blood, obtained about 6 weeks after vaccination. Every receptor here comes from a man between 50 and 59 years old who received an inactivated influenza vaccine. Each CDR3 is given with its conserved first and last residue. The D gene is left open where the match is weak.

d_call: NA; j_call: TRBJ2-4; v_call: TRBV14; cdr3_aa: CASSQVGATKNIQYF
d_call: NA; j_call: TRBJ1-4; v_call: TRBV6-2/TRBV6-3; cdr3_aa: CASSEEGPTEKLFF
d_call: NA; j_call: TRBJ2-7; v_call: TRBV20-1; cdr3_aa: CSASMTGTPYYEQYF
d_call: NA; j_call: TRBJ1-4; v_call: TRBV18; cdr3_aa: CASSTTPRNEKLFF
d_call: TRBD1; j_call: TRBJ2-1; v_call: TRBV20-1; cdr3_aa: CSARIRSGQAYNEQFF
d_call: NA; j_call: TRBJ1-2; v_call: TRBV5-1; cdr3_aa: CASTFGANYGYTF
d_call: TRBD1; j_call: TRBJ2-5; v_call: TRBV24-1; cdr3_aa: CATSDRTGAGKETQYF
d_call: NA; j_call: TRBJ2-7; v_call: TRBV12-3/TRBV12-4; cdr3_aa: CASRDSGKLQYF
d_call: TRBD2; j_call: TRBJ2-2; v_call: TRBV12-3/TRBV12-4; cdr3_aa: CASRPSGRATGELFF
d_call: TRBD1; j_call: TRBJ2-7; v_call: TRBV11-2; cdr3_aa: CASSFWTGNYEQYF
d_call: TRBD1; j_call: TRBJ1-2; v_call: TRBV12-3/TRBV12-4; cdr3_aa: CASSLAGTGLNYGYTF
d_call: TRBD2; j_call: TRBJ2-7; v_call: TRBV24-1; cdr3_aa: CATSDTGTSSNEQYF
d_call: TRBD1; j_call: TRBJ2-2; v_call: TRBV5-1; cdr3_aa: CASSWTGDPNTGELFF
d_call: NA; j_call: TRBJ2-3; v_call: TRBV5-1; cdr3_aa: CASSISGSTDTQYF
d_call: TRBD2; j_call: TRBJ2-1; v_call: TRBV3-1; cdr3_aa: CASSQISGGAAEQFF
d_call: NA; j_call: TRBJ2-4; v_call: TRBV28; cdr3_aa: CASSPPEVQISIQYF
d_call: NA; j_call: TRBJ2-5; v_call: TRBV12-5; cdr3_aa: CASGLVGPRQETQYF
d_call: TRBD2; j_call: TRBJ2-1; v_call: TRBV4-3; cdr3_aa: CASSQEPSGSYNEQFF
d_call: NA; j_call: TRBJ2-6; v_call: TRBV7-6; cdr3_aa: CASSLFGGPGANVLTF
d_call: TRBD1; j_call: TRBJ2-7; v_call: TRBV6-5; cdr3_aa: CASSYWAGDSYEQYF
d_call: TRBD2; j_call: TRBJ2-3; v_call: TRBV12-3/TRBV12-4; cdr3_aa: CASRGLAGQSTDTQYF
d_call: NA; j_call: TRBJ1-6; v_call: TRBV20-1; cdr3_aa: CSAGGSSYNSPLHF
d_call: TRBD1; j_call: TRBJ1-4; v_call: TRBV4-2; cdr3_aa: CASSQDGTGDNEKLFF
d_call: NA; j_call: TRBJ1-1; v_call: TRBV20-1; cdr3_aa: CSARPGGWDTEAFF
d_call: NA; j_call: TRBJ2-1; v_call: TRBV9; cdr3_aa: CASSVNGGTAQFF
d_call: NA; j_call: TRBJ2-7; v_call: TRBV7-2; cdr3_aa: CASSLSWPTYEQYF
d_call: NA; j_call: TRBJ2-1; v_call: TRBV24-1; cdr3_aa: CATSDLAFGGDNEQFF
d_call: NA; j_call: TRBJ1-1; v_call: TRBV6-2/TRBV6-3; cdr3_aa: CASSPVTSIGEAFF
d_call: NA; j_call: TRBJ2-2; v_call: TRBV5-5; cdr3_aa: CASSFGGQGTGELFF
d_call: NA; j_call: TRBJ1-1; v_call: TRBV7-9; cdr3_aa: CASSLEGLGGEAFF
d_call: NA; j_call: TRBJ1-6; v_call: TRBV7-9; cdr3_aa: CASSPPDRAHYNSPLHF
d_call: TRBD2; j_call: TRBJ2-1; v_call: TRBV5-6; cdr3_aa: CASSATPGLAGANEQFF
d_call: NA; j_call: TRBJ2-3; v_call: TRBV12-3/TRBV12-4; cdr3_aa: CASSTPDTQYF
d_call: TRBD2; j_call: TRBJ2-1; v_call: TRBV29-1; cdr3_aa: CSVNPGTRVGEQFF
d_call: NA; j_call: TRBJ2-2; v_call: TRBV5-1; cdr3_aa: CASSLEGRTTTGELFF
d_call: TRBD2; j_call: TRBJ2-1; v_call: TRBV20-1; cdr3_aa: CSALGERGLFNEQFF
d_call: TRBD2; j_call: TRBJ2-7; v_call: TRBV5-1; cdr3_aa: CASSLAVGGRADEQYF
d_call: TRBD2; j_call: TRBJ2-5; v_call: TRBV12-3/TRBV12-4; cdr3_aa: CASSARTSGRASMETQYF
d_call: TRBD2; j_call: TRBJ2-1; v_call: TRBV10-3; cdr3_aa: CAIKVGRERWSQEEQFF
d_call: TRBD1; j_call: TRBJ2-3; v_call: TRBV20-1; cdr3_aa: CSLKAGTGTDTQYF
d_call: NA; j_call: TRBJ1-2; v_call: TRBV11-2; cdr3_aa: CASSLVGRVGTPSHGYTF
d_call: TRBD1; j_call: TRBJ2-7; v_call: TRBV11-2; cdr3_aa: CASSLGAGTGDEQYF
d_call: NA; j_call: TRBJ2-2; v_call: TRBV3-1; cdr3_aa: CASSQVRSYAGELFF
d_call: TRBD2; j_call: TRBJ2-2; v_call: TRBV2; cdr3_aa: CASSEQLAGFSPRTGELFF
d_call: TRBD1; j_call: TRBJ1-2; v_call: TRBV10-3; cdr3_aa: CAISEGTVSLRKENGYTF
d_call: NA; j_call: TRBJ2-1; v_call: TRBV4-1; cdr3_aa: CASSQVVPIVVGNEQFF
d_call: NA; j_call: TRBJ1-2; v_call: TRBV11-2; cdr3_aa: CASSPTDSNGYTF
d_call: TRBD2; j_call: TRBJ2-2; v_call: TRBV4-1; cdr3_aa: CASSQVGLAGVAGELFF
d_call: TRBD2; j_call: TRBJ2-7; v_call: TRBV12-3/TRBV12-4; cdr3_aa: CASRGTSIYEQYF
d_call: TRBD1; j_call: TRBJ2-7; v_call: TRBV15; cdr3_aa: CATSSRGTGPYEQYF
d_call: TRBD2; j_call: TRBJ2-3; v_call: TRBV29-1; cdr3_aa: CSVAGTSGGGSTDTQYF
d_call: NA; j_call: TRBJ2-6; v_call: TRBV6-5; cdr3_aa: CASSYDLASGANVLTF
d_call: NA; j_call: TRBJ1-1; v_call: TRBV6-2/TRBV6-3; cdr3_aa: CASSYGMTTEAFF
d_call: NA; j_call: TRBJ2-3; v_call: TRBV28; cdr3_aa: CASRSSSTDTQYF
d_call: NA; j_call: TRBJ2-7; v_call: TRBV4-3; cdr3_aa: CASSQVAYSSYEQYF
d_call: NA; j_call: TRBJ2-7; v_call: TRBV10-3; cdr3_aa: CAISESGGRPYF
d_call: NA; j_call: TRBJ2-1; v_call: TRBV15; cdr3_aa: CATSPGLRPDNEQFF
d_call: NA; j_call: TRBJ2-1; v_call: TRBV2; cdr3_aa: CASSMRGNEQFF
d_call: NA; j_call: TRBJ1-5; v_call: TRBV7-9; cdr3_aa: CASSVGENQPQHF